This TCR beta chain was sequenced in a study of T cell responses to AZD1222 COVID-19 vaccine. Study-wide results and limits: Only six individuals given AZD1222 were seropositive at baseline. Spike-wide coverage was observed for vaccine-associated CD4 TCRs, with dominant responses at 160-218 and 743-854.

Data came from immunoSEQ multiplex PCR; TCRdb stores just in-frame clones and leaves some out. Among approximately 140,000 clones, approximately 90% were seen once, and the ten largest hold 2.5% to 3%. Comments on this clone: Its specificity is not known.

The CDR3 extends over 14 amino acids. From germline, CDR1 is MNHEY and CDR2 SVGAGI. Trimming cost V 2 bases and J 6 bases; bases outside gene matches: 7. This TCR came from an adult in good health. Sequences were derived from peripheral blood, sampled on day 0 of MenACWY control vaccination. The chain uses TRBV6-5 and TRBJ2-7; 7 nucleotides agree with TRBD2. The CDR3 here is CASSYKREAGEQYF. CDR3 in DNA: TGTGCCAGCAGTTACAAACGGGAGGCTGGCGAGCAGTACTTC.